The 21 T cell receptor beta chains below come from one sample, sequenced in a study of regulatory T cells in long-lasting Graves disease. The time point is: persistent/refractory GD, antithyroid drugs over 5 years with positive TRAb. The TCR library was made from RNA that had been extracted from PBMCs in TRIzol. Researchers made TCR beta libraries by using iRepertoire HTBI primers and running Arm-PCR on CDR3 regions. TCRdb fed the multiplex PCR reads into MiXCR, producing one record per CDR3 protein. Of around 400,000 distinct CDR3 sequences detected, 20% to 25% appear once; the ten largest clones hold around 24%. Sample: peripheral blood mononuclear cells (PBMCs), taken when the disease was refractory, from a patient treated with antithyroid drugs. The receptors were gathered from a female donor with Graves disease.

This clonotype occurred many times. V gene TRBV9 combines with J gene TRBJ2-7, with 7 bases lining up with TRBD2. This CDR3 region has 16 residues. Trimming took 4 bases from V and 3 from J; bases not matched to a gene: 13. Germline V gene data show CDR1 as SGDLS and CDR2 as YYNGEE. CDR3 sequence: CASSPHSASGNYEQYF. The CDR3 bases are TGTGCCAGCAGCCCCCATTCGGCTAGCGGAAACTACGAGCAGTACTTC.

This clonotype was detected many times. The V call is TRBV28, the J call TRBJ1-2; D possibly corresponds to TRBD1 (6 bases). The germline V gene has CDR1 MDHEN and CDR2 SYDVKM. The CDR3 runs 16 residues. V lost 5 bases, J lost 7 bases, and 23 bases lay in between. CDR3 in amino acids: CASSPSGGADIFGYTF. The CDR3 coding sequence is TGTGCCAGCAGTCCCTCTGGGGGGGCGGATATATTTGGCTACACCTTC.

This clonotype was found a few times. J is TRBJ2-5 and V is TRBV29-1; D possibly matches TRBD1 or TRBD2 (5 bases each). V lost 6 bases to trimming and J lost 6 bases, with 23 bases between them. Germline CDR1 and CDR2: SQVTM and ANQGSEA. CDR3 length: 15 residues. This chain's CDR3 is CSVASGTDFVQTQYF. The CDR3 nucleotides are TGCAGCGTCGCCTCCGGGACGGATTTTGTACAGACCCAGTACTTC.

This clonotype appeared many times. V usage is TRBV12-3 or TRBV12-4 and J usage is TRBJ1-1; TRBD1 aligns across 7 bases. V shed 9 bases and J 9 bases; nucleotides not matched to a gene: 7. The CDR3 totals 11 residues. CDR3 protein: CASSTGDKAFF. The CDR3 nucleotides are TGTGCCAGTTCAACAGGGGACAAAGCTTTCTTT.

This chain links TRBV30 with TRBJ2-5, with TRBD2 as a possible D gene (6 bases). Trimming pared 0 bases from V and 5 bases from J, leaving 13 bases between. The CDR3 is 14 residues long. Germline V gene sequence: CDR1 GTSNPN, CDR2 SVGIG (reference sequence). CDR3 coding DNA: TGTGCCTGGAGTGTTGGCGGGGTACTGGAGACCCAGTACTTC. This gives the protein CAWSVGGVLETQYF.

The chain joins TRBV6-2 or TRBV6-3 to TRBJ1-5, with D possibly matching TRBD1 (6 bases). Per the germline V gene, CDR1 is MNHEY and CDR2 is SVGEGT. V dropped 5 bases and J dropped 0 bases, with 14 bases sitting between them. This CDR3 comprises 16 residues. The CDR3 coding sequence is TGTGCCAGCAGTGAAAGGGCAGGGGATAGCAATCAGCCCCAGCATTTT. This translates into CASSERAGDSNQPQHF.

V and J are TRBV30 and TRBJ1-3, with unresolved D. V dropped 3 bases and J dropped 0 bases, with 9 bases sitting between them. The germline CDR1 and CDR2 sequences are GTSNPN and SVGIG (reference sequence). The CDR3 is made up of 14 amino acids. CDR3 DNA: TGTGCCTGGAGCCGCGACACCTCTGGAAACACCATATATTTT. The encoded protein is CAWSRDTSGNTIYF.

This clonotype was observed a few times. This chain links TRBV7-3 with TRBJ2-2; unclear D gene. Germline V gives CDR1 SGHTA, CDR2 FQGTGA. V was clipped by 3 bases and J by 2 bases, with 7 bases between them. The CDR3 totals 14 residues. CDR3 in DNA: TGTGCCAGCAGCTTCGATGGAAACACCGGGGAGCTGTTTTTT. Protein: CASSFDGNTGELFF.

The chain has TRBV6-1 and TRBJ2-6; 10 bases fit TRBD2. Germline V gene data show CDR1 as MNHNS and CDR2 as SASEGT. After removal of 4 bases from V and 3 bases from J, the junction contained 6 bases not matched to a gene. The CDR3 has 17 residues. DNA for the CDR3: TGTGCCAGCAGTGCAACGGGACTAGCGAGTGGGGCCAACGTCCTGACTTTC. The encoded protein is CASSATGLASGANVLTF.

This chain joins TRBV20-1 and TRBJ1-2; D unresolved. From germline, CDR1 is DFQATT and CDR2 SNEGSKA (reference sequence). Trimming took off 7 bases at V and 2 bases at J, with 14 bases between the two ends. The CDR3 length is 13 residues. CDR3 region: CSVSGRGNYGYTF. The CDR3 DNA follows: TGCAGTGTATCAGGACGGGGAAACTATGGCTACACCTTC.

The genes are TRBV14 and TRBJ1-6; D call uncertain. The CDR3 spans 13 residues. CDR1 SGHDN and CDR2 FVKESK come from the germline V gene. The ends were cut back, 1 base at V and 7 bases at J, with 5 bases in the middle. In DNA form, the CDR3 reads TGTGCCAGCAGCCAAGCCTGGAATTCACCCCTCCACTTT. The encoded protein is CASSQAWNSPLHF.

This clonotype was detected ten times or more. The chain joins TRBV2 to TRBJ2-5, with D possibly being TRBD1 (5 bases). V gave up 7 bases and J gave up 1 base, with 16 bases separating them. The CDR3 spans 15 residues. Germline V gene lookup returns CDR1 SNHLY and CDR2 FYNNEI. This chain's CDR3 is CASTPRAPPQETQYF. The CDR3 DNA reads TGTGCCAGCACCCCCAGGGCTCCTCCCCAAGAGACCCAGTACTTC.

The chain couples TRBV5-8 to TRBJ2-2, with TRBD2 matching over 11 bases. The trim removed 4 bases at V and 7 bases at J, leaving 9 bases unmatched. The germline CDR1 and CDR2 sequences are SGHTS and YDEGEE. The CDR3 consists of 16 residues. This CDR3 is CASSTRLAGRGGELFF. CDR3 sequence (DNA): TGTGCCAGCAGCACCCGACTAGCGGGACGTGGCGGGGAGCTGTTTTTT.

A few counts support this clonotype. This chain links TRBV6-1 with TRBJ1-1, with D tentatively TRBD1 (6 bases). Per the germline V gene, CDR1 is MNHNS and CDR2 is SASEGT. The V gene lost 8 bases and the J gene lost 3 bases, with 19 bases spanning the gap. The CDR3 sequence is 15 residues long. The CDR3 region is CASYQGTQGYTEAFF. CDR3 coding DNA: TGTGCCAGCTATCAAGGCACCCAGGGGTACACTGAAGCTTTCTTT.

This clonotype was seen a few times. CDR3 residues: CASSGADDYEQYF. The CDR3 DNA reads TGTGCCAGCAGCGGGGCAGACGACTACGAGCAGTACTTC. The chain links TRBV5-4 to TRBJ2-7, with D possibly TRBD1 on 5 matching bases. CDR3 length equals 13 residues. Trimming cost V 4 bases and J 3 bases, with 11 bases left between them. Germline CDR1 SGHNT, CDR2 YYREEE (reference sequence).

The rearrangement joins TRBV5-1 to TRBJ2-3, with 8 bases matching TRBD1. This CDR3 comprises 13 residues. J lost 2 bases, V lost 8 bases, and 4 bases had no gene match. The V gene's germline CDR1 is SGHRS and CDR2 YFSETQ. The CDR3 DNA reads TGCGCCAGTGGACAGGGAAACACAGATACGCAGTATTTT. This translates into CASGQGNTDTQYF.

The table lists this clonotype with many counts. V and J are TRBV2 and TRBJ1-5; D gene unclear. Germline V gene lookup returns CDR1 SNHLY and CDR2 FYNNEI. The V end lost 4 bases, the J end lost 7 bases, and 8 bases lay between the germline ends. The CDR3 loop spans 12 amino acids. CDR3 region: CASSGDNQPQHF. The CDR3 nucleotides are TGTGCCAGCAGTGGAGACAACCAGCCCCAGCATTTT. The entire variable domain, with the rest obtained from reference TRBV2 and TRBJ1-5, is as follows: EPEVTQTPSHQVTQMGQEVILRCVPISNHLYFYWYRQILGQKVEFLVSFYNNEISEKSEIFDDQFSVERPDGSNFTLKIRSTKLEDSAMYFCASSGDNQPQHFGDGTRLSIL.

The table lists this clonotype with many counts. The rearrangement joins TRBV15 to TRBJ2-5, with D unclear. This CDR3 spans 16 amino acids. Germline assignment: CDR1 LNHNV and CDR2 YYDKDF (reference sequence). The V end was cut by 5 bases, the J end by 4 bases, with 20 bases between. As DNA, the CDR3 is TGTGCCACCAGCCATAGCTCTCCCCGAGTTCGAGAGACCCAGTACTTC. The encoded protein is CATSHSSPRVRETQYF.

The CDR3 spells CATSGGGGDEQFF. CDR3 nucleotides: TGTGCCACCAGCGGGGGGGGCGGAGATGAGCAGTTCTTC. This sequence joins TRBV24-1 and TRBJ2-1; TRBD2 agrees at 8 bases. This CDR3 region has 13 residues. In germline, CDR1 is KGHDR, CDR2 SFDVKD. The V gene end was trimmed by 7 bases and the J gene end by 8 bases; junction bases not matched to a gene: 6.

In this sample, this clonotype turned up a few times. The chain joins TRBV30 to TRBJ2-7, with TRBD1 identical over 8 bases. Germline CDR1 and CDR2: GTSNPN and SVGIG (reference sequence). Trimming cost V 5 bases and J 3 bases; bases outside gene matches: 9. This CDR3 has 14 residues. The CDR3 DNA sequence: TGTGCCTGGGCGCGAACAGGGGGTTACTACGAGCAGTACTTC. As protein: CAWARTGGYYEQYF.

This clonotype was recorded at least ten times. The V call is TRBV10-3, the J call TRBJ1-1; perhaps TRBD1 as D (6 bases). The V and J ends lost 3 bases and 3 bases respectively, with 20 bases between them. The CDR3 is made up of 17 amino acids. Per the germline V gene, CDR1 is ENHRY and CDR2 is SYGVKD. The CDR3 region is CAISDPWGGSSDTEAFF. CDR3 nucleotide sequence: TGTGCCATCAGTGACCCCTGGGGGGGCAGTTCGGACACTGAAGCTTTCTTT.